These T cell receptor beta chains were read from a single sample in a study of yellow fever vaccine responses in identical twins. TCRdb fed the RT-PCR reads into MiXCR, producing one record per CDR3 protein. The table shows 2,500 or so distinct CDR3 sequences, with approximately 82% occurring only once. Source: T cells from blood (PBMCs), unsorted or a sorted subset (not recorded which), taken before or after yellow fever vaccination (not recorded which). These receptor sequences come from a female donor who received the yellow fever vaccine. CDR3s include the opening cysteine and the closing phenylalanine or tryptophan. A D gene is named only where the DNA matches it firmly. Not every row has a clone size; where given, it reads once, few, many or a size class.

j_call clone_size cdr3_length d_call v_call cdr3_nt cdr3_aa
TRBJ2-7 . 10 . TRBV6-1 TGTGCCAGCACAGACTACGAGCAGTACTTC CASTDYEQYF
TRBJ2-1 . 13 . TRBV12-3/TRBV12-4 TGTGCCAGCAGTTTGGGATGGATCAATGAGCAGTTCTTC CASSLGWINEQFF
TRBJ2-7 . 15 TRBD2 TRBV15 TGTGCCACCAGCAGAGAGGGACTAGTGGTAGACGAGCAGTACTTC CATSREGLVVDEQYF
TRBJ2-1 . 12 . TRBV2 TGTGCCAGCAGGGACTCTTCGAATGAGCAGTTCTTC CASRDSSNEQFF
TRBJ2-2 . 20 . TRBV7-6 TGTGCCAGCAGCTTAGCGGATCCGGGGCCGGGTCGGACGAACACCGGGGAGCTGTTTTTT CASSLADPGPGRTNTGELFF
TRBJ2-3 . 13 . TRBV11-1 TGTGCCAGCAGCCCGACAGGAGCAGATACGCAGTATTTT CASSPTGADTQYF
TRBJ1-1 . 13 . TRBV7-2 TGTGCCAGCACCCAGGGACTAAGTACTGAAGCTTTCTTT CASTQGLSTEAFF
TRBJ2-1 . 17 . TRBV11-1 TGTGCCAGCAGCTTACTCGGGGTTGGCAGGGAGAAAAATGAGCAGTTCTTC CASSLLGVGREKNEQFF
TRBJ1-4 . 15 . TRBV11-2 TGTGCCAGCAGCCCGCCCGGGTCCCTTAATGAAAAACTGTTTTTT CASSPPGSLNEKLFF
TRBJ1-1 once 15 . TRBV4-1 TGCGCCAGCAGCCAGGCTCGAGGGGCGGACACTGAAGCTTTCTTT CASSQARGADTEAFF
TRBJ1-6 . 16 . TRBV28 TGTGCCAGCAGTTTAAATCTGGCGATCAATAATTCACCCCTCCACTTT CASSLNLAINNSPLHF
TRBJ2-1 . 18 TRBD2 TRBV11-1 TGTGCCAGCAGCCTCGGGGCTAGCGGGGGCGCCCCCTACAATGAGCAGTTCTTC CASSLGASGGAPYNEQFF
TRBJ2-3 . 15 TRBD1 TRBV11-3 TGTGCCAGCAGCTTAGATCCGGGGACAGTGGATACGCAGTATTTT CASSLDPGTVDTQYF
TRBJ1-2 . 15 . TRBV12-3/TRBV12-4 TGTGCCAGCAGACAACCAGGGCACCCTAACTATGGCTACACCTTC CASRQPGHPNYGYTF
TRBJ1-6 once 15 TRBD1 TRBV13 TGTGCCAGCACCAATGCAGGGGGCGCTATTTCACCCCTCCACTTT CASTNAGGAISPLHF
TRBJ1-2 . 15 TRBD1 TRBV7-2 TGTGCCAGCAGCACCAGACCCGGGACAGGGTATGGCTACACCTTC CASSTRPGTGYGYTF
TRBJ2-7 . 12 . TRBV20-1 TGCAGTGCTAGAGATCCGGGCAGTCGCCAGTACTTC CSARDPGSRQYF
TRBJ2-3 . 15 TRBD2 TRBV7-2 TGTGCCAGCAGCAGACTAGCGGTTCGCACAGATACGCAGTATTTT CASSRLAVRTDTQYF
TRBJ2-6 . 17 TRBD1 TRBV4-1 TGCGCCAGCAGCCAGGGGACAGTGAACTCTGGGGCCAACGTCCTGACTTTC CASSQGTVNSGANVLTF
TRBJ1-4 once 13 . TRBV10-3 TGTGCCATCACAGGAGGTTCTAATGAAAAACTGTTTTTT CAITGGSNEKLFF
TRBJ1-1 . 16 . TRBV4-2 TGTGCCAGCAGCCAACAGGGGCCCAATATGAACACTGAAGCTTTCTTT CASSQQGPNMNTEAFF
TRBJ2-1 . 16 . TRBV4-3 TGCGCCAGCAGCCAAGATGACGGGTCAGCGGGTAATGAGCAGTTCTTC CASSQDDGSAGNEQFF
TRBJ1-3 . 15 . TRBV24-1 TGTGCCACCAGTGAGGGGAGCGCCTCTGGAAACACCATATATTTT CATSEGSASGNTIYF
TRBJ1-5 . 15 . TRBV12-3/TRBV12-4 TGTGCCAGCAGGCCTAGGGGGGGTAGCAATCAGCCCCAGCATTTT CASRPRGGSNQPQHF
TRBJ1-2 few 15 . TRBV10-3 TGTGCCATCAGTGAGTCGACAGGAGGTATCTATGGCTACACCTTC CAISESTGGIYGYTF
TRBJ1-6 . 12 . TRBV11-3 TGTGCCAGCAGCTTACTCAGCTCACCCCTCCACTTT CASSLLSSPLHF
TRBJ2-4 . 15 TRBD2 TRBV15 TGTGCCACCAGCAGAGAGGGACTAGCACGGGACATTCAGTACTTC CATSREGLARDIQYF
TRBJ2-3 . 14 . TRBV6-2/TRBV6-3 TGTGCCAGCAGTTCTCTGGGTAGCACAGATACGCAGTATTTT CASSSLGSTDTQYF
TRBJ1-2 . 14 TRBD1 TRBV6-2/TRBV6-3 TGTGCCAGCAGCTCCGGGACAGGGAAAGATGGCTACACCTTC CASSSGTGKDGYTF
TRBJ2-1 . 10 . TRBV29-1 TGCAGCGTCGAGGCCGGGGAGCAGTTCTTC CSVEAGEQFF
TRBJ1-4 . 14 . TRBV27 TGTGCCAGCAGTTTATTGGGAGGCGATGAAAAACTGTTTTTT CASSLLGGDEKLFF
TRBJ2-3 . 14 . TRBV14 TGTGCCAGCAGCCAAGTACAGTACACAGATACGCAGTATTTT CASSQVQYTDTQYF
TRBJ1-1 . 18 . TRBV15 TGTGCCACCAGCAGAGATCGTCTCTTTCAGGGGAAGGGAACTGAAGCTTTCTTT CATSRDRLFQGKGTEAFF
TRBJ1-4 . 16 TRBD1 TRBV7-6 TGTGCCAGCAGCTTAACCCCGGGACAGGGTAATGAAAAACTGTTTTTT CASSLTPGQGNEKLFF
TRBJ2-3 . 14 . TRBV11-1 TGTGCCAGCAGCTTAGGACTGAGCACAGATACGCAGTATTTT CASSLGLSTDTQYF
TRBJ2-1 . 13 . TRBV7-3 TGTGCCAGCAGCTTAACGGGGTACAATGAGCAGTTCTTC CASSLTGYNEQFF
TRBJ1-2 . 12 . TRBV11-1 TGTGCCAGCAGCTCCGGGTTAATGCGCTACACCTTC CASSSGLMRYTF
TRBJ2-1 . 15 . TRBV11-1 TGTGCCAGCAGCTTGGCTATAACCTCCTACAATGAGCAGTTCTTC CASSLAITSYNEQFF
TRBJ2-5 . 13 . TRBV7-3 TGTGCCAGCAGCTTAGACCCCCAAGAGACCCAGTACTTC CASSLDPQETQYF
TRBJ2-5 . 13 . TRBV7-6 TGTGCCAGCAGCTTACGCCCGAGGGAGACCCAGTACTTC CASSLRPRETQYF
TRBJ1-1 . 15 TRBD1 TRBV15 TGTGCCACCAGCAGAGTAACAGGGGGGAACACTGAAGCTTTCTTT CATSRVTGGNTEAFF
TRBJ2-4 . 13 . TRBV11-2 TGTGCCAGCAGCTTACGGGGGAGGAACATTCAGTACTTC CASSLRGRNIQYF
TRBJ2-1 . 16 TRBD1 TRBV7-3 TGTGCCAGCAGCCCGACAGGGCCGAGCTCCTACAATGAGCAGTTCTTC CASSPTGPSSYNEQFF
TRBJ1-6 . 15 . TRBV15 TGTGCCACCAGCAGCTCGCGAGGGAGCCATTCACCCCTCCACTTT CATSSSRGSHSPLHF
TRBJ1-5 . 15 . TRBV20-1 TGCAGTGCTTATGAAGGGGGGGCGGGCAATCAGCCCCAGCATTTT CSAYEGGAGNQPQHF
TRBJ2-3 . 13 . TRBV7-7 TGTGCTAGCAGCTTAGGGGGAGCAGATACGCAGTATTTT CASSLGGADTQYF
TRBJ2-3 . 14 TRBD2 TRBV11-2 TGTGCCAGCAGCCGTAGCGGGGGGGCCGATACGCAGTATTTT CASSRSGGADTQYF
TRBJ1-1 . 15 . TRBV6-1 TGTGCCAGCACTCAAGGGGCAGAAATGAACACTGAAGCTTTCTTT CASTQGAEMNTEAFF
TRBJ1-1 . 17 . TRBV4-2 TGTGCCAGCAGCGCCCGGGGAAACAAAGGGGGGAACACTGAAGCTTTCTTT CASSARGNKGGNTEAFF
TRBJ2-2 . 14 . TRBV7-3 TGTGCCAGCGCCCAAAACGGGGACACCGGGGAGCTGTTTTTT CASAQNGDTGELFF
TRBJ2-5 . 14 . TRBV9 TGTGCCAGCAGCGTAGGTCGGAACAAAGAGACCCAGTACTTC CASSVGRNKETQYF
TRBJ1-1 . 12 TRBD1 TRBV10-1 TGCGCCAGCAGCAACAGGGGCCGCGGGGCTTTCTTT CASSNRGRGAFF
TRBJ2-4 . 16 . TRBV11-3 TGTGCCAGCAGCTTAGCTCAGACTGCACACAAAAACATTCAGTACTTC CASSLAQTAHKNIQYF
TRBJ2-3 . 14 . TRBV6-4 TGTGCCAGCAGTGACGGAGACTCCCCAGATACGCAGTATTTT CASSDGDSPDTQYF